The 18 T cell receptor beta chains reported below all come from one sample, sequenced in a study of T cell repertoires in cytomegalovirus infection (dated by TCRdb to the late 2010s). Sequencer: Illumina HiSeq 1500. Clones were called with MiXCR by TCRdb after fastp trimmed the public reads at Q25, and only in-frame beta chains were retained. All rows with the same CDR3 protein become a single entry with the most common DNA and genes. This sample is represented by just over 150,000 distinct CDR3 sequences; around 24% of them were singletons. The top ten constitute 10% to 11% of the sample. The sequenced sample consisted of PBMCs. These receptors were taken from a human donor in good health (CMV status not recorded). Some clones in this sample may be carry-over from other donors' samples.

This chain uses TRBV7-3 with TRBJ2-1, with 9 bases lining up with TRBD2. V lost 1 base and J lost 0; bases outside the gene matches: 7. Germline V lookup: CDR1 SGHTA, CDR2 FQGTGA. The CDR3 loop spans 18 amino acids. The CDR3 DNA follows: TGTGCCAGCAGCTTAATGGGGGCGGGAGGGTTCTCCTACAATGAGCAGTTCTTC. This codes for CASSLMGAGGFSYNEQFF.

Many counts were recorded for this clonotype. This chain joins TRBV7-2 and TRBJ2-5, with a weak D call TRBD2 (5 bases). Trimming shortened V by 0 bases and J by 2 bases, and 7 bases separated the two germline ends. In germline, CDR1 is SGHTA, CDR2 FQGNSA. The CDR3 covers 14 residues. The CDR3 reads CASSLAGRQETQYF. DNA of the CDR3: TGTGCCAGCAGCTTAGCGGGGAGACAAGAGACCCAGTACTTC.

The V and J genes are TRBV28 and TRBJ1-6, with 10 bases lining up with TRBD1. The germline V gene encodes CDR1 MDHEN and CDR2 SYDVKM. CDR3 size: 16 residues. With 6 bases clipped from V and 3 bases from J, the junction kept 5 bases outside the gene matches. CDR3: CASRNRDRGYNSPLHF. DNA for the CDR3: TGTGCCAGCAGAAACCGGGACAGGGGCTATAATTCACCCCTCCACTTT. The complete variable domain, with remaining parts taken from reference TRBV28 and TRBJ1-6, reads DVKVTQSSRYLVKRTGEKVFLECVQDMDHENMFWYRQDPGLGLRLIYFSYDVKMKEKGDIPEGYSVSREKKERFSLILESASTNQTSMYLCASRNRDRGYNSPLHFGNGTRLTVT.

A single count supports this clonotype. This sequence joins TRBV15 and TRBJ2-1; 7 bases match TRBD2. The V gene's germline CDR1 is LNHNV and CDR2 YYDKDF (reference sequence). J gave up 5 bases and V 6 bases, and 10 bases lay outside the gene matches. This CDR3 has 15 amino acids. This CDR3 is CATRSGGSSHNEQFF. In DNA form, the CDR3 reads TGTGCCACCAGGAGTGGCGGGAGTTCCCACAATGAGCAGTTCTTC.

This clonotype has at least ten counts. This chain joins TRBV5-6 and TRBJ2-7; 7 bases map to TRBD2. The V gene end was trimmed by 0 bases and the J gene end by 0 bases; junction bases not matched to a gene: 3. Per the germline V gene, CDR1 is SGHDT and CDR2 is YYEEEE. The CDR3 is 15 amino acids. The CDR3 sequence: CASSLEAGSSYEQYF. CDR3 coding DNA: TGTGCCAGCAGCTTGGAAGCGGGATCCTCCTACGAGCAGTACTTC.

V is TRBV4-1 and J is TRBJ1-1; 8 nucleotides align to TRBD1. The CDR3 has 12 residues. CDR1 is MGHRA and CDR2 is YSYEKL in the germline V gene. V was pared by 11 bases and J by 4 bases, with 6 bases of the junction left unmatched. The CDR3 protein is CAGFGQGTEAFF. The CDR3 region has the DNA TGCGCCGGCTTCGGACAGGGCACTGAAGCTTTCTTT.

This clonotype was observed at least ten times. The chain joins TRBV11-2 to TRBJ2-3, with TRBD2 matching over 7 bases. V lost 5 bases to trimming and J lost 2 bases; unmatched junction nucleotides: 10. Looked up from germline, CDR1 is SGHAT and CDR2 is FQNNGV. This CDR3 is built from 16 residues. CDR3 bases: TGTGCCAGCAGCCCAGTTGGCGGGGGATACACAGATACGCAGTATTTT. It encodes CASSPVGGGYTDTQYF. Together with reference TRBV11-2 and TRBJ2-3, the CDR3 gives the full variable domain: EAGVAQSPRYKIIEKRQSVAFWCNPISGHATLYWYQQILGQGPKLLIQFQNNGVVDDSQLPKDRFSAERLKGVDSTLKIQPAKLEDSAVYLCASSPVGGGYTDTQYFGPGTRLTVL.

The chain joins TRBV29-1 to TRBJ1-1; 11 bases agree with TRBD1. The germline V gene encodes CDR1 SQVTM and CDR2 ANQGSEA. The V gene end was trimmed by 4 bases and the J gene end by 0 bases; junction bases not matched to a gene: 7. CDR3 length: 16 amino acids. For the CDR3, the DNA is TGCAGCGTTGGCCTCGGGACAGGGGGGTTGAACACTGAAGCTTTCTTT. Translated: CSVGLGTGGLNTEAFF.

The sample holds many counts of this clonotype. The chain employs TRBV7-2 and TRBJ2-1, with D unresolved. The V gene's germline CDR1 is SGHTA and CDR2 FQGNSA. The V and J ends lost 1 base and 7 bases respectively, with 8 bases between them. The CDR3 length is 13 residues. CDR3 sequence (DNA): TGTGCCAGCAGCTTAGTGCGGCTAAATGAGCAGTTCTTC. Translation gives CASSLVRLNEQFF.

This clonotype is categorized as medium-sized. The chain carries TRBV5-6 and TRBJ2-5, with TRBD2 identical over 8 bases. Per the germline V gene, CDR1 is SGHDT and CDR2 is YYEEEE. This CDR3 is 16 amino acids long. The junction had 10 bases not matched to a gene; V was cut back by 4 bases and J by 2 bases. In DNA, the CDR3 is TGTGCCAGCAGCCACAGCGGACTAGCCTCACAAGAGACCCAGTACTTC. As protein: CASSHSGLASQETQYF.

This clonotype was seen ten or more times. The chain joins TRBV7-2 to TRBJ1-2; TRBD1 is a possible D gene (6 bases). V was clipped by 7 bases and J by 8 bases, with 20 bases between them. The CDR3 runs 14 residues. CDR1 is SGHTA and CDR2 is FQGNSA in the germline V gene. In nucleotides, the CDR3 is TGTGCCAGCACCCCAGACAGGTTGGGGGTCGGCTACACCTTC. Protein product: CASTPDRLGVGYTF.

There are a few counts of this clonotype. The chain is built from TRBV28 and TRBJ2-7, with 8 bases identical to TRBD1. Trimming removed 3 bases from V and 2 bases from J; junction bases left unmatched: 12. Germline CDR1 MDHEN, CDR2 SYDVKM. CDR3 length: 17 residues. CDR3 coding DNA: TGTGCCAGCAGTTTCGGCCGCGGGGACAGGTCAACCTACGAGCAGTACTTC. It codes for CASSFGRGDRSTYEQYF.

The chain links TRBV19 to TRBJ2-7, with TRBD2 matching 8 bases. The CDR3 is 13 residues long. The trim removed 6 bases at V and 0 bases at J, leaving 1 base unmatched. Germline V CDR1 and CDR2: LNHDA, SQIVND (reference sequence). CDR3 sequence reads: CASRREDSYEQYF. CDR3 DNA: TGTGCCAGTAGGCGGGAGGACTCCTACGAGCAGTACTTC.

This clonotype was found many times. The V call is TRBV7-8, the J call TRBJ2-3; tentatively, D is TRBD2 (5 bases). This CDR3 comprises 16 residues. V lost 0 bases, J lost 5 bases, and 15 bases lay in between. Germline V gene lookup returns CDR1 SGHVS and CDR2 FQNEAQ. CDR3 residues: CASSLAGATRGDTQYF. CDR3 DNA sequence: TGTGCCAGCAGCTTAGCGGGTGCTACTCGGGGAGATACGCAGTATTTT.

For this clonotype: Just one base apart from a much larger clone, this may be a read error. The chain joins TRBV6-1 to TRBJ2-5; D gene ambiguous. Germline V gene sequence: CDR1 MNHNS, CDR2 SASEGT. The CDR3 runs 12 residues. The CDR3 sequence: CASSRSEETQCF. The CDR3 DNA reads TGTGCCAGCAGCCGCTCCGAAGAGACCCAGTGCTTC.

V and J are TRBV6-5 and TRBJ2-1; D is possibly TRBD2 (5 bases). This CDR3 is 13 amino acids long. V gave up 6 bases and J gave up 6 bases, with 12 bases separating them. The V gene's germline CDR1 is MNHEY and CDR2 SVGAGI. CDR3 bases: TGTGCCAGCAGGCCTTCGGGGATCAATGAGCAGTTCTTC. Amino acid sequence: CASRPSGINEQFF.

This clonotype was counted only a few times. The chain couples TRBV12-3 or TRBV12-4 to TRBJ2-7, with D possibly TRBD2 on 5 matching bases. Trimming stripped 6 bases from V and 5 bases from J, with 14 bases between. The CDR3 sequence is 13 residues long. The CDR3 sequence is CASRRLVGDEQYF. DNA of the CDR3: TGTGCCAGCAGGCGTCTTGTCGGGGACGAGCAGTACTTC.

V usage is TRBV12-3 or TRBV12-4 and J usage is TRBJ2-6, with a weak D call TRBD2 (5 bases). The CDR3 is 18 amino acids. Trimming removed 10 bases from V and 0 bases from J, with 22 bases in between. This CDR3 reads CAIPVRADGSSGANVLTF. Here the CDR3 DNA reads TGTGCCATCCCCGTTCGAGCGGACGGTAGCTCTGGGGCCAACGTCCTGACTTTC.